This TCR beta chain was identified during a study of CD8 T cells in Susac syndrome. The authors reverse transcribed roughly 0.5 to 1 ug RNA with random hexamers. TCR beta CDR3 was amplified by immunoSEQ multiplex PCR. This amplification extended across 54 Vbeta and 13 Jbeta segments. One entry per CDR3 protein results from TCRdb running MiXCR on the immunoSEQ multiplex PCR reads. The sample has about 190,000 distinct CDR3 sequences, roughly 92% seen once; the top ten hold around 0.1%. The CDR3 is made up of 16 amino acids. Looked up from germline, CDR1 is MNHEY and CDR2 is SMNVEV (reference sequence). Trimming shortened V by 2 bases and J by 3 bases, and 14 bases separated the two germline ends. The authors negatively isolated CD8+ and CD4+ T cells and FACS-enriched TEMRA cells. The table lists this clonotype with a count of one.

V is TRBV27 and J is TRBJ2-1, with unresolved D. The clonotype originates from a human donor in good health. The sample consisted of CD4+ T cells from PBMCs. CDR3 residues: CASSLIRAPLYNEQFF. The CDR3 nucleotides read TGTGCCAGCAGTTTAATCAGAGCTCCCCTCTACAATGAGCAGTTCTTC.